A selection of T cell receptor beta chains follows, all from one sample in a study of blood T cells in healthy people across ages. TCRdb fed the 5' RACE reads into MiXCR, producing one record per CDR3 protein. The table records fewer than 800,000 distinct CDR3 sequences, under 25% of them present only once. The sequencing sample was made of blood. The receptors were gathered from a man in his 70s in good health. Each CDR3 is given with its conserved first and last residue. The order of the fields is V gene, clone size, CDR3 length, J gene, D gene, CDR3 protein, CDR3 DNA. A D gene is named only where the DNA matches it firmly. Size is omitted from some rows. Given values are once, few, many or a class for expanded clones.

V gene: TRBV20-1; clone size: NA; CDR3 length: 16; J gene: TRBJ1-4; D gene: NA; CDR3 protein: CSARDGGGSTNEKLFF; CDR3 DNA: TGCAGTGCTAGAGATGGGGGGGGATCAACTAATGAAAAACTGTTTTTT
V gene: TRBV3-1; clone size: NA; CDR3 length: 14; J gene: TRBJ2-7; D gene: NA; CDR3 protein: CASSQGLDRIEQYF; CDR3 DNA: TGTGCCAGCAGCCAAGGTCTTGACAGGATAGAGCAGTACTTC
V gene: TRBV7-6; clone size: NA; CDR3 length: 21; J gene: TRBJ2-6; D gene: TRBD1; CDR3 protein: CASSTRPSDRGRVSGANVLTF; CDR3 DNA: TGTGCCAGCAGCACCCGACCTTCAGACAGGGGGCGCGTCTCTGGGGCCAACGTCCTGACTTTC
V gene: TRBV5-6; clone size: NA; CDR3 length: 15; J gene: TRBJ1-2; D gene: NA; CDR3 protein: CASSSDRGVGYGYTF; CDR3 DNA: TGTGCCAGCAGCTCTGATAGGGGCGTCGGGTATGGCTACACCTTC
V gene: TRBV20-1; clone size: NA; CDR3 length: 16; J gene: TRBJ1-4; D gene: NA; CDR3 protein: CSASDHRSATNEKLFF; CDR3 DNA: TGCAGTGCTTCCGACCATAGGAGCGCAACTAATGAAAAACTGTTTTTT
V gene: TRBV14; clone size: NA; CDR3 length: 15; J gene: TRBJ2-2; D gene: TRBD1; CDR3 protein: CASRGTGENTGELFF; CDR3 DNA: TGTGCCAGCAGAGGGACAGGAGAGAACACCGGGGAGCTGTTTTTT
V gene: TRBV5-1; clone size: once; CDR3 length: 15; J gene: TRBJ2-1; D gene: TRBD1; CDR3 protein: CASSLRQGAANEQFF; CDR3 DNA: TGCGCCAGCAGCTTGCGTCAGGGGGCAGCGAATGAGCAGTTCTTC
V gene: TRBV20-1; clone size: few; CDR3 length: 15; J gene: TRBJ1-6; D gene: TRBD1; CDR3 protein: CSARGVTGGDSPLHF; CDR3 DNA: TGCAGTGCTAGAGGGGTAACAGGGGGCGATTCACCCCTCCACTTT
V gene: TRBV6-5; clone size: NA; CDR3 length: 14; J gene: TRBJ2-1; D gene: NA; CDR3 protein: CASSPRQGGNEQFF; CDR3 DNA: TGTGCCAGCAGTCCCCGGCAGGGGGGGAATGAGCAGTTCTTC
V gene: TRBV6-5; clone size: NA; CDR3 length: 15; J gene: TRBJ2-1; D gene: TRBD1; CDR3 protein: CASSRSTGGYNEQFF; CDR3 DNA: TGTGCCAGCAGCCGGTCGACAGGGGGCTACAATGAGCAGTTCTTC
V gene: TRBV11-3; clone size: NA; CDR3 length: 16; J gene: TRBJ2-1; D gene: NA; CDR3 protein: CASSSHRGGSYNEQFF; CDR3 DNA: TGTGCCAGCAGCTCACACCGGGGTGGGAGTTACAATGAGCAGTTCTTC
V gene: TRBV10-3; clone size: NA; CDR3 length: 18; J gene: TRBJ2-1; D gene: TRBD2; CDR3 protein: CAIREGTSGRNSYNEQFF; CDR3 DNA: TGTGCCATCAGGGAAGGGACTAGCGGGAGGAACTCCTACAATGAGCAGTTCTTC
V gene: TRBV7-9; clone size: NA; CDR3 length: 15; J gene: TRBJ2-1; D gene: TRBD2; CDR3 protein: CAGTLGLAGSDEQLF; CDR3 DNA: TGTGCCGGGACCCTGGGACTAGCGGGTAGCGATGAGCAGCTCTTC
V gene: TRBV29-1; clone size: few; CDR3 length: 13; J gene: TRBJ1-1; D gene: NA; CDR3 protein: CSVGEVLNTEAFF; CDR3 DNA: TGCAGCGTGGGGGAGGTGCTGAACACTGAAGCTTTCTTT
V gene: TRBV12-3/TRBV12-4; clone size: NA; CDR3 length: 13; J gene: TRBJ2-7; D gene: TRBD1; CDR3 protein: CASRGDSSHEQYF; CDR3 DNA: TGTGCCAGCAGGGGGGACAGCTCCCACGAGCAGTACTTC
V gene: TRBV2; clone size: few; CDR3 length: 16; J gene: TRBJ2-1; D gene: TRBD2; CDR3 protein: CASKTSGSSSYNEQFF; CDR3 DNA: TGTGCCAGCAAGACTAGCGGGTCGAGCTCCTACAATGAGCAGTTCTTC
V gene: TRBV6-2/TRBV6-3; clone size: NA; CDR3 length: 11; J gene: TRBJ2-1; D gene: NA; CDR3 protein: CASEDYNEQFF; CDR3 DNA: TGTGCCAGCGAGGATTACAATGAGCAGTTCTTC
V gene: TRBV28; clone size: NA; CDR3 length: 15; J gene: TRBJ2-5; D gene: NA; CDR3 protein: CASSLNPSAQETQYF; CDR3 DNA: TGTGCCAGCAGTTTAAACCCCTCGGCTCAAGAGACCCAGTACTTC
V gene: TRBV3-1; clone size: NA; CDR3 length: 14; J gene: TRBJ1-2; D gene: NA; CDR3 protein: CASSQGWGDYGYTF; CDR3 DNA: TGTGCCAGCAGCCAAGGGTGGGGTGACTATGGCTACACCTTC
V gene: TRBV7-3; clone size: few; CDR3 length: 15; J gene: TRBJ1-1; D gene: NA; CDR3 protein: CASSPQIGGNTEAFF; CDR3 DNA: TGTGCCAGCAGCCCCCAAATAGGGGGTAACACTGAAGCTTTCTTT
V gene: TRBV20-1; clone size: few; CDR3 length: 12; J gene: TRBJ2-5; D gene: NA; CDR3 protein: CSARVLEYERYF; CDR3 DNA: TGCAGTGCTAGAGTACTAGAATACGAGCGGTACTTC